This T cell receptor (beta chain) appears in the sequencing data of a study of CD8 T cells in ankylosing spondylitis. Study-wide findings and caveats: A motif of 7 to 9 highly homologous TCR beta variants was seen as apparently characteristic of ankylosing spondylitis blood. Reportedly, significant enrichment of disease-linked clones occurred in matched ankylosing spondylitis synovial fluid. Previous work reported some of these motif variants in the synovial fluid and blood of reactive arthritis.

Quantitative molecular-barcoded 5'-RACE generated the TCR beta libraries. TCRdb analysed the 5' RACE reads with MiXCR anew, one entry per CDR3 protein. This table has 220,000 or so distinct CDR3 sequences, around 18% appearing once. Points on this clonotype: The antigen is unknown.

Sequenced input: blood, either unsorted or a sorted T cell fraction (not recorded which). The receptor was derived from a male donor with ankylosing spondylitis.

The CDR3 sequence is CASTMTGTSLEQYF. The CDR3, as DNA: TGTGCCAGCACTATGACGGGTACCTCCCTCGAGCAGTACTTC. J is TRBJ2-7 and V is TRBV28; D is undetermined. Per germline, CDR1 MDHEN and CDR2 SYDVKM. With 7 bases removed from V and 6 bases from J, the gap between germline ends came to 19 bases. The CDR3 contains 14 residues. Full variable domain (rest looked up from reference TRBV28 and TRBJ2-7): DVKVTQSSRYLVKRTGEKVFLECVQDMDHENMFWYRQDPGLGLRLIYFSYDVKMKEKGDIPEGYSVSREKKERFSLILESASTNQTSMYLCASTMTGTSLEQYFGPGTRLTVT.